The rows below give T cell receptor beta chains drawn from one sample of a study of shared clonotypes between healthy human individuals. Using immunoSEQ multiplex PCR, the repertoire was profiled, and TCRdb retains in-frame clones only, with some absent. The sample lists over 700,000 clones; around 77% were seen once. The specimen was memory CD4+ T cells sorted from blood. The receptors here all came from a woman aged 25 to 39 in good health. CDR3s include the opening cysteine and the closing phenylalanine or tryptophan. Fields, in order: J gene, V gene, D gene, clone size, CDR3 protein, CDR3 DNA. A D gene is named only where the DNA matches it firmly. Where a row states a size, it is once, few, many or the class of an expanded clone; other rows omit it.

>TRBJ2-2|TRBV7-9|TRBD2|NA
CASSPGLAANTGELFF
TGTGCCAGCAGCCCGGGACTAGCGGCGAACACCGGGGAGCTGTTTTTT
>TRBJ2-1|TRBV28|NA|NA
CASSSQGSYNEQFF
TGTGCCAGCAGCTCCCAAGGGTCCTACAATGAGCAGTTCTTC
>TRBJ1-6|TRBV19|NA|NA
CASSSEYNSPLHF
TGTGCCAGTTCGTCAGAGTATAATTCACCCCTCCACTTT
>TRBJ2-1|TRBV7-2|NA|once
CASSLSALGVANNEQFF
TGTGCCAGCAGCTTAAGCGCCCTTGGGGTAGCGAACAATGAGCAGTTCTTC
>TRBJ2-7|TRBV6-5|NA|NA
CASSYSPTGPYEQYF
TGTGCCAGCAGTTACTCGCCGACAGGCCCCTACGAGCAGTACTTC
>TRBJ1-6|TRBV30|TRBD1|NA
CAWGTVGSPLHF
TGTGCCTGGGGGACAGTGGGATCACCCCTCCACTTT
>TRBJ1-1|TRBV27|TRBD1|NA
CASSLRDRGSKNTEAFF
TGTGCCAGCAGTTTACGGGACAGGGGATCTAAGAACACTGAAGCTTTCTTT
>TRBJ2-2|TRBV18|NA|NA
CASSPEGRTGELFF
TGTGCCAGCTCACCGGAGGGGCGCACCGGGGAGCTGTTTTTT
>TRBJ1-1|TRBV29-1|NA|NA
CSVVPMALTEAFF
TGCAGCGTTGTCCCCATGGCCTTAACTGAAGCTTTCTTT
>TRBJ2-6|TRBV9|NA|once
CASSSRGEGHDVLTF
TGTGCCAGCAGCTCCCGGGGCGAGGGACATGATGTCCTGACTTTC
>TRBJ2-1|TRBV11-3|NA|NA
CASSSRRGPNEQFF
TGTGCCAGCAGCTCCCGGAGGGGTCCCAATGAGCAGTTCTTC
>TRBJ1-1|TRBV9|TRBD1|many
CASSAQGWTTEAFF
TGTGCCAGCAGCGCACAGGGGTGGACGACTGAAGCTTTCTTT
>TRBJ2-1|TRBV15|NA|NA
CATSREAPNSGWSSYNEQFF
TGTGCCACCAGCAGAGAGGCCCCCAATAGCGGTTGGAGCTCCTACAATGAGCAGTTCTTC
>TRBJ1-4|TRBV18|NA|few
CASSEGGPHFF
TGTGCCAGCTCCGAGGGGGGGCCACATTTTTTT
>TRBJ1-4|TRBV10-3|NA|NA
CASRSNEKLFF
TGTGCCAGCAGATCCAATGAAAAACTGTTTTTT
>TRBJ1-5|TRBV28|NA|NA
CASGIRQRYSNQPQHF
TGTGCCAGCGGAATTCGACAGAGGTATAGCAATCAGCCCCAGCATTTT
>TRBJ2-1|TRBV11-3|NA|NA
CASSPTSTGYNEQFF
TGTGCCAGCAGCCCCACCTCAACAGGCTACAATGAGCAGTTCTTC
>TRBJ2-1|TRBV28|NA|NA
CASSEARGGEQFF
TGTGCCAGCAGCGAGGCCAGGGGCGGTGAGCAGTTCTTC
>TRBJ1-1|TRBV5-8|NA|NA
CASSLSFGGARRNTEAFF
TGTGCCAGCAGCTTATCATTTGGGGGGGCTCGGCGGAACACTGAAGCTTTCTTT
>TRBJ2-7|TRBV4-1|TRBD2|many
CASSLTPGLAGGAYEQYF
TGCGCCAGCAGCCTCACTCCGGGACTAGCGGGAGGAGCGTACGAGCAGTACTTC
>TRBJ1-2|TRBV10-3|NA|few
CAISTGLVGGYTF
TGTGCCATCAGTACAGGGTTGGTCGGTGGCTACACCTTC
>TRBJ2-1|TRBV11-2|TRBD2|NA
CATGGGEYNEQFF
TGTGCCACCGGCGGGGGGGAATACAATGAGCAGTTCTTC
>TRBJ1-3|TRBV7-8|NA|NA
CASTPAGFRGNTIYF
TGTGCCAGCACCCCCGCAGGGTTTCGTGGAAACACCATATATTTT
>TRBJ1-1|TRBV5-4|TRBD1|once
CASSRGGRNTEAFF
TGTGCCAGCAGCCGAGGGGGCAGGAACACTGAAGCTTTCTTT
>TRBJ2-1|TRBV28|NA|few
CASSLTTRKNNEQFF
TGTGCCAGCAGTTTGACTACACGAAAAAACAATGAGCAGTTCTTC
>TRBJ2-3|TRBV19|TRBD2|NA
CASSSGRDTDTQYF
TGTGCCAGTAGCAGCGGGAGGGACACAGATACGCAGTATTTT
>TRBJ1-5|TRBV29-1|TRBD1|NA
CSVSTGTVGQPQHF
TGCAGCGTCTCCACCGGGACAGTCGGTCAGCCCCAGCATTTT
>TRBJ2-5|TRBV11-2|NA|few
CASSLVWDQETQYF
TGTGCCAGCAGCTTAGTTTGGGACCAAGAGACCCAGTACTTC
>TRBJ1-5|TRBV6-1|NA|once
CASSVLIGQNSNQPQHF
TGTGCCAGCAGTGTACTAATAGGACAGAATAGCAATCAGCCCCAGCATTTT
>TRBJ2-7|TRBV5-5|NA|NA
CASSLFWRDVDEQYF
TGTGCCAGCAGCTTGTTCTGGCGGGATGTCGACGAGCAGTACTTC
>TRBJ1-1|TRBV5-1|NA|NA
CASSLERAMNTEAFF
TGCGCCAGCAGCTTGGAGAGGGCCATGAACACTGAAGCTTTCTTT
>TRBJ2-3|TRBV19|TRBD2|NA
CASRGLAGVGDTQYF
TGTGCCAGTAGGGGACTAGCGGGAGTGGGAGATACGCAGTATTTT
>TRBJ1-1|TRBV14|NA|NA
CASSQPGNTEAFF
TGTGCCAGCAGCCAACCGGGGAACACTGAAGCTTTCTTT
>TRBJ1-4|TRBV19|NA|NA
CASSSWTTGEKLFF
TGTGCCAGTAGTAGTTGGACCACGGGTGAAAAACTGTTTTTT
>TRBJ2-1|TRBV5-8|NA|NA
CASSLQQVEQFF
TGTGCCAGCAGCTTGCAGCAGGTTGAGCAGTTCTTC
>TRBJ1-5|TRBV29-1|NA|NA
CSVQDSYPLGPQHF
TGCAGCGTTCAGGACAGTTACCCTTTAGGGCCCCAGCATTTT
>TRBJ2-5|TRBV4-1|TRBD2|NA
CASTNRYGSGSWGETQYF
TGCGCCAGCACGAACCGTTACGGTAGCGGGAGTTGGGGAGAGACCCAGTACTTC
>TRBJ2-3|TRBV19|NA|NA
CASSMYGDPRTDTQYF
TGTGCCAGTAGTATGTATGGAGACCCCCGGACAGATACGCAGTATTTT
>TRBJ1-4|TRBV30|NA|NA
CAWSREKLFF
TGTGCCTGGAGTAGGGAAAAACTGTTTTTT
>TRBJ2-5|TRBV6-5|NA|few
CASSSPSLAQYF
TGTGCCAGCAGTTCTCCCTCCCTGGCCCAGTACTTC